These 30 T cell receptor beta chains were sequenced from one sample in a study of spatial heterogeneity in lung cancer. Time point denoted: sample taken at primary tumor resection. TCRdb fed the 5' RACE reads into MiXCR, producing one record per CDR3 protein. Of about 38,000 distinct CDR3 sequences in the sample, 7.5% are singletons; the top ten hold 25% to 35%. Here the sequenced sample was PBMCs, taken at surgery. Receptors originate from a male donor with early-stage non-small cell lung cancer.

This clonotype was seen repeatedly, ten times or more. This chain links TRBV3-1 with TRBJ1-2; possibly TRBD1 for D (5 bases). Germline CDR1 LGHDT, CDR2 YNNKEL (reference sequence). The CDR3 has 13 residues. Between the trimmed V and J ends, which lost 1 base and 8 bases, there was a span of 11 bases. This chain's CDR3 is CASSQASRGGYTF. DNA for the CDR3: TGTGCCAGCAGCCAAGCATCCCGGGGCGGCTACACCTTC.

In its sample, this clonotype was seen many times. The J gene is TRBJ1-5, the V gene TRBV10-2; the D is unclear. CDR1 is WSHSY, CDR2 SAAADI, per germline. This CDR3 is 13 amino acids long. V lost 4 bases, J lost 5 bases, and 9 bases lay in between. Here the CDR3 DNA reads TGCGCCAGCAGTGGTCTCGGCGATCAGCCCCAGCATTTT. This encodes CASSGLGDQPQHF.

This clonotype was observed at least ten times. The chain joins TRBV12-3 or TRBV12-4 to TRBJ2-3, with TRBD2 identical over 9 bases. Trimming cost V 6 bases and J 2 bases; bases outside gene matches: 6. The CDR3 has 15 residues. CDR3 sequence reads: CASSLGGGATDTQYF. The CDR3 nucleotides are TGTGCCAGCAGCCTCGGCGGGGGGGCCACAGATACGCAGTATTTT.

This clonotype occurred a few times. This sequence joins TRBV24-1 and TRBJ2-3; 10 bases match TRBD1. Germline V gene sequence: CDR1 KGHDR, CDR2 SFDVKD. The CDR3 consists of 15 residues. Trimming took 4 bases from V and 10 from J; bases not matched to a gene: 10. The CDR3, as DNA: TGTGCCACCAGTGACCCAGACAGGGGGCACGGGTCGCAGTATTTT. Translation gives CATSDPDRGHGSQYF.

This clonotype occurred a few times. The chain employs TRBV6-1 and TRBJ2-7; 9 nucleotides align to TRBD2. Germline-derived CDR1 and CDR2 are MNHNS and SASEGT. The CDR3 runs to 13 residues. After removal of 8 bases from V and 5 bases from J, the junction contained 7 bases not matched to a gene. CDR3 loop: CASSLAGRNEQYV. Here the CDR3 DNA reads TGTGCCAGCTCGCTAGCGGGGAGAAACGAGCAGTACGTC.

There are a few counts of this clonotype. The V call is TRBV6-2 or TRBV6-3, the J call TRBJ2-3; D unclear. The CDR3 totals 13 residues. CDR1 is MNHEY, CDR2 SVGEGT, per germline. Trimming removed 8 bases from V and 0 bases from J, with 9 bases in between. CDR3 nucleotides: TGTGCCAGCCGGTGGGCTAGCACAGATACGCAGTATTTT. Amino acids: CASRWASTDTQYF.

DNA for the CDR3: TGCGCCAGCAGCTTGGCCCCAGGGGGCGGTGAAAAACTGTTTTTT. Amino acid sequence: CASSLAPGGGEKLFF. V usage is TRBV5-1 and J usage is TRBJ1-4; TRBD1 matches at 8 bases. The CDR3 sequence is 15 residues long. V trimming: 0 bases; J trimming: 7 bases; junction bases outside the gene matches: 5. CDR1 and CDR2 (germline): SGHRS, YFSETQ.

This clonotype was seen a handful of times. The chain uses TRBV6-2 or TRBV6-3 and TRBJ2-7; TRBD1 aligns across 9 bases. Germline V gene data show CDR1 as MNHEY and CDR2 as SVGEGT. The CDR3 covers 14 residues. The V and J ends lost 4 bases and 4 bases, in that order; junction bases with no gene match: 5. The CDR3: CASSLTGGGYEQYF. In DNA form, the CDR3 reads TGTGCCAGCAGTTTGACAGGGGGAGGTTACGAGCAGTACTTC.

There are many counts of this clonotype. The V and J genes are TRBV4-1 and TRBJ1-1; TRBD1 is a possible D gene (6 bases). Germline CDR1 reads MGHRA; CDR2 reads YSYEKL. V was trimmed by 9 bases and J by 5 bases, leaving 19 bases between them. This CDR3 is built from 14 residues. The CDR3 region is CASRGPLRGTEAFF. The CDR3 bases are TGCGCCAGTCGGGGGCCGTTGAGGGGGACTGAAGCTTTCTTT.

The sample holds many counts of this clonotype. CDR3 sequence (DNA): TGTGCCAGCAGCCAAGAATCGGACGGGCGGGGTCCTGGGGCCAACGTCCTGACTTTC. It specifies CASSQESDGRGPGANVLTF. This chain links TRBV14 with TRBJ2-6, with TRBD2 as a possible D gene (6 bases). The CDR3 consists of 19 residues. Germline values: CDR1 SGHDN, CDR2 FVKESK. V dropped 0 bases and J dropped 2 bases, with 17 bases sitting between them.

CDR3 DNA sequence: TGCGCCAGCAGCCCCAGGAGGGGGGGCCGGACTGAAGCTTTCTTT. Its protein product is CASSPRRGGRTEAFF. The rearrangement uses TRBV5-1 and TRBJ1-1, with a weak D call TRBD1 (6 bases). Looked up from germline, CDR1 is SGHRS and CDR2 is YFSETQ. V was cut by 4 bases and J by 5 bases, with 18 bases left in between. This CDR3 comprises 15 residues.

The V and J genes are TRBV7-3 and TRBJ2-2; 7 bases match TRBD1. Unmatched junction bases numbered 8, after V lost 4 bases and J lost 0 bases. Germline-derived CDR1 and CDR2 are SGHTA and FQGTGA. The CDR3 extends over 17 amino acids. CDR3 nucleotide sequence: TGTGCCAGCAGCTCGGGGACCAGGGGGACGAACACCGGGGAGCTGTTTTTT. Amino acid sequence: CASSSGTRGTNTGELFF.

This clonotype appeared a few times. V gene TRBV7-8 combines with J gene TRBJ2-1; no firm D call. The V gene lost 4 bases and the J gene lost 1 base, with 11 bases spanning the gap. The germline V gene encodes CDR1 SGHVS and CDR2 FQNEAQ. The CDR3 sequence is 15 residues long. The CDR3 coding sequence is TGTGCCAGCAGCTCCTCGACACCATCCTACAATGAGCAGTTCTTC. This codes for CASSSSTPSYNEQFF.

This clonotype was seen more than once but under ten times. The chain uses TRBV12-3 or TRBV12-4 and TRBJ1-1; no firm D call. Trimming shortened V by 2 bases and J by 0 bases, and 7 bases separated the two germline ends. The CDR3 is made up of 14 amino acids. The CDR3: CASSLRQMNTEAFF. CDR3 nucleotide sequence: TGTGCCAGCAGTTTACGGCAGATGAACACTGAAGCTTTCTTT.

This clonotype showed up just a few times. The chain is built from TRBV6-1 and TRBJ2-7; 11 positions agree with TRBD2. With V trimmed by 3 bases and J by 4 bases, 8 bases remained unmatched. CDR3 length: 16 residues. CDR1 and CDR2 (germline): MNHNS, SASEGT. The CDR3 nucleotides are TGTGCCAGCAGTGAGGCTAGCGGGGGGAATCCTTACGAGCAGTACTTC. Protein: CASSEASGGNPYEQYF.

At least ten counts were recorded for this clonotype. The chain recombines TRBV29-1 with TRBJ2-1; D remains unclear. Trimming shortened V by 3 bases and J by 6 bases, and 12 bases separated the two germline ends. This CDR3 comprises 13 residues. Germline V lookup: CDR1 SQVTM, CDR2 ANQGSEA. DNA for the CDR3: TGCAGCGTTGACTTTGTGGGAATCAATGAGCAGTTCTTC. Translation: CSVDFVGINEQFF.

This clonotype was picked up many times. The rearrangement uses TRBV5-1 and TRBJ2-5; D call uncertain. The length of the CDR3 is 12 residues. V lost 2 bases and J lost 4, with 6 bases in between. CDR1 and CDR2 (germline): SGHRS, YFSETQ. CDR3 sequence (DNA): TGCGCCAGCAGCTTACTGGGAGAGACCCAGTACTTC. Protein sequence: CASSLLGETQYF.

The chain joins TRBV7-2 to TRBJ2-7, with 7 bases matching TRBD2. The V gene's germline CDR1 is SGHTA and CDR2 FQGNSA. The CDR3 is made up of 14 amino acids. V shed 7 bases and J 2 bases; nucleotides not matched to a gene: 8. DNA of the CDR3: TGTGCCAGCAACATTTTGGGGGGGACCTACGAGCAGTACTTC. Amino acids: CASNILGGTYEQYF.

The gene calls are TRBV7-9 and TRBJ2-1; D ambiguous. The CDR3 runs to 11 residues. Per germline, CDR1 SEHNR and CDR2 FQNEAQ (reference sequence). Trimming cost V 7 bases and J 5 bases, with 6 bases left between them. CDR3 in DNA: TGTGCCAGCACCCAGAACAATGAGCAGTTCTTC. It yields the protein CASTQNNEQFF.

In its sample, this clonotype was seen many times. The rearrangement uses TRBV4-1 and TRBJ2-2; 13 bases align to TRBD2. Per the germline V gene, CDR1 is MGHRA and CDR2 is YSYEKL. CDR3 size: 18 residues. The V segment lost 1 base and the J segment 4 bases; nucleotides outside the gene matches: 6. The CDR3 coding sequence is TGCGCCAGCAGCCAAGGCGGACTAGCGGGAGTTGGCACCGGGGAGCTGTTTTTT. The encoded protein is CASSQGGLAGVGTGELFF.

This clonotype has at least ten counts. This rearrangement joins TRBV29-1 to TRBJ2-2; 7 bases align to TRBD1. The V segment lost 6 bases and the J segment 3 bases; nucleotides outside the gene matches: 4. Germline values: CDR1 SQVTM, CDR2 ANQGSEA. This CDR3 region has 13 residues. The CDR3, as DNA: TGCAGCGTCTTCACAGGGGACACCGGGGAGCTGTTTTTT. This encodes CSVFTGDTGELFF.

The V call is TRBV11-3, the J call TRBJ2-5; 10 nucleotides match TRBD2. Germline V CDR1 and CDR2: SGHNT, YENEEA. The CDR3 has 17 residues. J gave up 5 bases and V 4 bases, and 13 bases lay outside the gene matches. This CDR3 reads CASSSAGVAGGGETQYF. CDR3 coding DNA: TGTGCCAGCAGCTCCGCTGGGGTAGCGGGAGGTGGGGAGACCCAGTACTTC.

This clonotype occurred a few times. The chain couples TRBV7-9 to TRBJ2-7, with D possibly being TRBD2 (6 bases). This CDR3 contains 14 residues. Trimming removed 1 base at V and 7 bases at J, with 14 bases between. Germline CDR1 reads SEHNR; CDR2 reads FQNEAQ (reference sequence). DNA for the CDR3: TGTGCCAGCAGCTTAGGGCGGGACCCCCGGGAGCAGTACTTC. This translates into CASSLGRDPREQYF.

There are many counts of this clonotype. The chain employs TRBV12-3 or TRBV12-4 and TRBJ2-7; D is possibly TRBD1 or TRBD2 (5 bases each). With 3 bases removed from V and 0 bases from J, the gap between germline ends came to 9 bases. There are 14 residues in the CDR3. The CDR3: CASSFGGFSYEQYF. In DNA, the CDR3 is TGTGCCAGCAGTTTTGGGGGATTCTCCTACGAGCAGTACTTC.

This clonotype was observed at least ten times. The J gene is TRBJ1-1, the V gene TRBV20-1, with a tentative D call TRBD1 (6 bases). The CDR3 contains 14 residues. Germline loops: CDR1 DFQATT, CDR2 SNEGSKA (reference sequence). V lost 1 base, J lost 1 base, and 10 bases lay in between. CDR3 in DNA: TGCAGTGCTAGAGGGTGGACAGCGAACACTGAAGCTTTCTTT. Residues: CSARGWTANTEAFF.

There are many counts of this clonotype. The rearrangement uses TRBV29-1 and TRBJ2-3; D is ambiguous. Trimming pared 3 bases from V and 3 bases from J, leaving 19 bases between. Germline assignment: CDR1 SQVTM and CDR2 ANQGSEA. The CDR3 has 16 amino acids. This CDR3 reads CSVDGVGGVGTDTQYF. The CDR3 DNA is TGCAGCGTTGATGGAGTCGGTGGGGTGGGTACAGATACGCAGTATTTT.

This clonotype appeared many times. The chain couples TRBV7-9 to TRBJ2-3; 11 bases map to TRBD2. The V and J ends lost 8 bases and 2 bases, in that order; junction bases with no gene match: 6. The V gene's germline CDR1 is SEHNR and CDR2 FQNEAQ (reference sequence). This CDR3 region has 15 residues. CDR3 sequence: CASGTSGHPTDTQYF. Written as DNA, the CDR3 is TGTGCCAGCGGGACTAGCGGACACCCCACAGATACGCAGTATTTT.

The V gene is TRBV2, the J gene TRBJ2-7; perhaps D is TRBD1 or TRBD2 (6 bases each). This CDR3 is 12 amino acids long. In germline, CDR1 is SNHLY, CDR2 FYNNEI. Deletions cut 6 bases from V and 5 bases from J, with 11 bases between. The DNA of the CDR3 is TGTGCCAGCAGAGGGGGGATCGACGAGCAGTACGTC. It codes for CASRGGIDEQYV.

This clonotype occurred many times. The chain has TRBV28 and TRBJ2-7; D is unclear. Trimming took off 6 bases at V and 7 bases at J, with 16 bases between the two ends. Germline loops: CDR1 MDHEN, CDR2 SYDVKM. The CDR3 is 13 residues long. The CDR3 sequence: CASRPGTAGEQYF. CDR3 sequence (DNA): TGTGCCAGCAGACCAGGAACAGCCGGGGAGCAGTACTTC.

Ten or more counts support this clonotype. This chain links TRBV7-2 with TRBJ2-3; TRBD2 agrees at 7 bases. The CDR3 length is 15 residues. Looked up from germline, CDR1 is SGHTA and CDR2 is FQGNSA. V shed 3 bases, J shed 3 bases, and the junction held 6 bases outside the gene matches. The CDR3 sequence is CASSFRAGKTDTQYF. In DNA form, the CDR3 reads TGTGCCAGCAGCTTCCGAGCGGGAAAGACAGATACGCAGTATTTT. Full variable domain (remainder filled in from reference TRBV7-2 and TRBJ2-3): GAGVSQSPSNKVTEKGKDVELRCDPISGHTALYWYRQSLGQGLEFLIYFQGNSAPDKSGLPSDRFSAERTGGSVSTLTIQRTQQEDSAVYLCASSFRAGKTDTQYFGPGTRLTVL.